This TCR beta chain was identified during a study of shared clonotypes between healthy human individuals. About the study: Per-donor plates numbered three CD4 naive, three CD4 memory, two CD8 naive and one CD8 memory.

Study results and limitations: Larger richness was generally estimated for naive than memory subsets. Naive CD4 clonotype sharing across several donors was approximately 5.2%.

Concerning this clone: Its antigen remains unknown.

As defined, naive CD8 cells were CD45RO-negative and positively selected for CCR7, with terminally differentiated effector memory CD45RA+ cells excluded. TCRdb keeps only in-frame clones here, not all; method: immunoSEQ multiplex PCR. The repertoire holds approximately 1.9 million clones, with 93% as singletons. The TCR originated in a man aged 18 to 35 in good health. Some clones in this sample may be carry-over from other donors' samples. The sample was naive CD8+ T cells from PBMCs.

CDR3 nucleotides: TGTGCCAGCAGTCGTACCCCGGGGGAGTCCTACGAGCAGTACTTC. Amino acids: CASSRTPGESYEQYF. The J gene is TRBJ2-7, the V gene TRBV27, with D perhaps matching TRBD2 (6 bases). Looked up from germline, CDR1 is MNHEY and CDR2 is SMNVEV (reference sequence). The CDR3 covers 15 residues. The V end was cut by 5 bases, the J end by 1 base, with 15 bases between.